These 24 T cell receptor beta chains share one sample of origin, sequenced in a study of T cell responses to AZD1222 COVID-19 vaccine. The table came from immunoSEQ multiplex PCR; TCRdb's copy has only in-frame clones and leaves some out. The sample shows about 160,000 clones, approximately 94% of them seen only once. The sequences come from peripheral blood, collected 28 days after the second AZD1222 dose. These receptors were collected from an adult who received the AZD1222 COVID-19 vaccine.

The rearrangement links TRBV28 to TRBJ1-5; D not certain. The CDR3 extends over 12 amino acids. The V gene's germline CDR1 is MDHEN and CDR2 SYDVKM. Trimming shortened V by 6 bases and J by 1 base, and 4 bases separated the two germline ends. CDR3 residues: CASRNSNQPQHF. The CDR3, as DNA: TGTGCCAGCAGAAACAGCAATCAGCCCCAGCATTTT.

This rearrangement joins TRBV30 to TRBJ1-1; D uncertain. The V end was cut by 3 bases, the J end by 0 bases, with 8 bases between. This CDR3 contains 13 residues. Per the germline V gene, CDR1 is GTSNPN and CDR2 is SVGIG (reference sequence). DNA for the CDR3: TGTGCCTGGAGCCCCATGATGAACACTGAAGCTTTCTTT. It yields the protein CAWSPMMNTEAFF.

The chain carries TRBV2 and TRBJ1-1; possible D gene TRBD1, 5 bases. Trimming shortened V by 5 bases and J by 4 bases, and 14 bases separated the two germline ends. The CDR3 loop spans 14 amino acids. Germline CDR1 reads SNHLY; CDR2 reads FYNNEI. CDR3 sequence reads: CASSPRWGGTEAFF. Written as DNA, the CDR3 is TGTGCCAGCAGTCCCCGTTGGGGGGGCACTGAAGCTTTCTTT.

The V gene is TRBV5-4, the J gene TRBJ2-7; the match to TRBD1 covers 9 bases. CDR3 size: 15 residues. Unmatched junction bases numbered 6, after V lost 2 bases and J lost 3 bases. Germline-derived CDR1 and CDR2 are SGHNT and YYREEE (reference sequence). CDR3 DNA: TGTGCCAGCAGCTTTCCCCCGGGACAGGGCTACGAGCAGTACTTC. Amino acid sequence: CASSFPPGQGYEQYF.

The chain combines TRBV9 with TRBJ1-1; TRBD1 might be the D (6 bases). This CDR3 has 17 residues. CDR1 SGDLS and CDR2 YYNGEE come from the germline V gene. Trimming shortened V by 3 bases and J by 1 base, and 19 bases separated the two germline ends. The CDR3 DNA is TGTGCCAGCAGCGCACCAGTAGTAGGGGACAAGAACACTGAAGCTTTCTTT. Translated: CASSAPVVGDKNTEAFF. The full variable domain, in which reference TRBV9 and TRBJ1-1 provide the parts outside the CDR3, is DSGVTQTPKHLITATGQRVTLRCSPRSGDLSVYWYQQSLDQGLQFLIQYYNGEERAKGNILERFSAQQFPDLHSELNLSSLELGDSALYFCASSAPVVGDKNTEAFFGQGTRLTVV.

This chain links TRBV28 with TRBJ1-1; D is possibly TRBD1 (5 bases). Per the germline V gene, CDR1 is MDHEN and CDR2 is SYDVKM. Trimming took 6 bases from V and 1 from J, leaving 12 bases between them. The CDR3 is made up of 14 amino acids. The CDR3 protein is CASSRGGSNTEAFF. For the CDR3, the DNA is TGTGCCAGCAGCCGGGGGGGGTCGAACACTGAAGCTTTCTTT.

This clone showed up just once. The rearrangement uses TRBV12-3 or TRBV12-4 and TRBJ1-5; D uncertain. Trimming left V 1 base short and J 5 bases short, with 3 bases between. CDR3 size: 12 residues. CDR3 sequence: CASSLGDQPQHF. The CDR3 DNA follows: TGTGCCAGCAGTTTAGGGGATCAGCCCCAGCATTTT.

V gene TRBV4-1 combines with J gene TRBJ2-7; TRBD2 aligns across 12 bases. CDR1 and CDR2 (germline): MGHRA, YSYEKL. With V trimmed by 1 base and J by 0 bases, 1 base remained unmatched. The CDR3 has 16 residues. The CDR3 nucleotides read TGCGCCAGCAGCCAAGGGACTAGCGGGATCTCCTACGAGCAGTACTTC. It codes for CASSQGTSGISYEQYF.

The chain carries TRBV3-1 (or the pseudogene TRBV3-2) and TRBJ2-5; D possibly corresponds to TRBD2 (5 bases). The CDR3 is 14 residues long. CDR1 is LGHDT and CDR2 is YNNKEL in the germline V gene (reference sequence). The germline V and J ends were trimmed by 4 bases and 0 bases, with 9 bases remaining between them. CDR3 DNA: TGTGCCAGCAGCCCCCAGGACTACCAAGAGACCCAGTACTTC. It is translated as CASSPQDYQETQYF.

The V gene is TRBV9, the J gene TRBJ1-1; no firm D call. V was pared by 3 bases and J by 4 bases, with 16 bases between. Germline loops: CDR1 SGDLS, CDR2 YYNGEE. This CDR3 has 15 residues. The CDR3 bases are TGTGCCAGCAGCGCAGTTACTTGGGCAGGCACTGAAGCTTTCTTT. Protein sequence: CASSAVTWAGTEAFF.

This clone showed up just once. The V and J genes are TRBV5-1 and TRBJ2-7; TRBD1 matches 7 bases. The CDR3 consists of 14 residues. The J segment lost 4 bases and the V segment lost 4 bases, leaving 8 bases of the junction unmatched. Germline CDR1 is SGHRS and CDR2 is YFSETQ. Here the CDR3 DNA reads TGCGCCAGCAGCCCGGACAGGTCACCTTACGAGCAGTACTTC. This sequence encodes CASSPDRSPYEQYF.

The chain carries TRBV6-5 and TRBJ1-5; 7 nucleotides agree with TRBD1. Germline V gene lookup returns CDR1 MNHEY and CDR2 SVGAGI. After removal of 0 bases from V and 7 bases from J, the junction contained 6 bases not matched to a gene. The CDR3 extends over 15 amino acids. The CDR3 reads CASSYSGGGGQPQHF. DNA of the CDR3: TGTGCCAGCAGTTACTCAGGAGGGGGCGGCCAGCCCCAGCATTTT.

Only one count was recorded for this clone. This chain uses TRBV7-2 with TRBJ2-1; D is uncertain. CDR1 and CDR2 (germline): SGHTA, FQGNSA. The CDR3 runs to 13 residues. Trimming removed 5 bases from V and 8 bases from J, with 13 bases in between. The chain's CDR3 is CASSPTRRDEQFF. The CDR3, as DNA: TGTGCCAGCAGCCCGACCCGCCGGGATGAGCAGTTCTTC.

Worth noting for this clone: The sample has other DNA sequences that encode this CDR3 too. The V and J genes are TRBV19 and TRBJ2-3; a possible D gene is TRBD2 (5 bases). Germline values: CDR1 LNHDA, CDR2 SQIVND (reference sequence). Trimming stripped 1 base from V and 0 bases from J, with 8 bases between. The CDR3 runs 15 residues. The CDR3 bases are TGTGCCAGTAGTATAGGGACTCTTAGCACAGATACGCAGTATTTT. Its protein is CASSIGTLSTDTQYF.

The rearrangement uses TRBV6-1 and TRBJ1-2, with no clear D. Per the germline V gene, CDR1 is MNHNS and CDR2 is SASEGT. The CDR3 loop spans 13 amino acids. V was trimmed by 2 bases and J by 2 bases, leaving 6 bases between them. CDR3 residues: CASSETWNYGYTF. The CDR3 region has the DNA TGTGCCAGCAGTGAAACATGGAACTATGGCTACACCTTC.

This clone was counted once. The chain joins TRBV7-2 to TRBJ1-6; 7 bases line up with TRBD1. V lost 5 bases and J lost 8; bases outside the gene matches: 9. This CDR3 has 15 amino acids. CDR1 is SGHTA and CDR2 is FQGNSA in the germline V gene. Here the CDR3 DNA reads TGTGCCAGCAGCCGCTTTCAGGGGGGCGATTCACCCCTCCACTTT. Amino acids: CASSRFQGGDSPLHF.

CDR3 sequence reads: CATSRVTGSYNEQFF. CDR3 nucleotide sequence: TGTGCCACCAGCAGAGTAACAGGATCTTACAATGAGCAGTTCTTC. The J gene is TRBJ2-1, the V gene TRBV15, with D possibly TRBD1 on 5 matching bases. The germline V and J ends were trimmed by 1 base and 4 bases, with 11 bases remaining between them. Germline-derived CDR1 and CDR2 are LNHNV and YYDKDF (reference sequence). CDR3 length: 15 amino acids.

The CDR3 DNA reads TGCAGTGCTAGTACGGGGACCCCCCCCTACGAGCAGTACTTC. This codes for CSASTGTPPYEQYF. The V gene is TRBV20-1, the J gene TRBJ2-7; the D call may be TRBD1 or TRBD2 (5 bases each). Trimming shortened V by 3 bases and J by 2 bases, and 14 bases separated the two germline ends. This CDR3 comprises 14 residues. CDR1 is DFQATT and CDR2 is SNEGSKA in the germline V gene (reference sequence).

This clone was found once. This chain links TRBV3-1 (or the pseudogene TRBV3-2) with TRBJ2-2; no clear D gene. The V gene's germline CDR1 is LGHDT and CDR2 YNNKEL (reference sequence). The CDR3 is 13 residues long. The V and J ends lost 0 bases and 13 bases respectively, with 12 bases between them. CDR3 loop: CASSQDRDGGLFF. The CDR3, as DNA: TGTGCCAGCAGCCAAGATCGAGACGGTGGGCTGTTTTTT.

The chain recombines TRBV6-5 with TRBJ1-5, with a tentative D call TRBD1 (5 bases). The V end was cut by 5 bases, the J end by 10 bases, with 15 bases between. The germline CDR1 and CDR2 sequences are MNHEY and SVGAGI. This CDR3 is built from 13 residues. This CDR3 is CASSRVPGGPQHF. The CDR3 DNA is TGTGCCAGCAGTCGGGTCCCTGGGGGACCCCAGCATTTT.

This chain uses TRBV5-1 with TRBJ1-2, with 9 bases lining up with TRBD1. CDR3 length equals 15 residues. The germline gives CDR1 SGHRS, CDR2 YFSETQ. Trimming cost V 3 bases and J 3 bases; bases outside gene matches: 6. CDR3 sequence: CASSSMTGGYYGYTF. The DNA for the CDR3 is TGCGCCAGCAGCTCGATGACAGGGGGATACTATGGCTACACCTTC.

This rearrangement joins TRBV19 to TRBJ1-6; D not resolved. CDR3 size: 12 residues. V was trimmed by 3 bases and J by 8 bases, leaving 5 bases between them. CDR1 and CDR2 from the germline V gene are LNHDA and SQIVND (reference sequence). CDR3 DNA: TGTGCCAGTAGTATCCGGGATTCACCCCTCCACTTT. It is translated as CASSIRDSPLHF.

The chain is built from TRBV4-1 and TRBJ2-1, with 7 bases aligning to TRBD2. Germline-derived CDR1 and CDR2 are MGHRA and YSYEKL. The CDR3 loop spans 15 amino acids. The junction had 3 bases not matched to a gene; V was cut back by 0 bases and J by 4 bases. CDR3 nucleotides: TGCGCCAGCAGCCAAGACGGGAGGCCTTACAATGAGCAGTTCTTC. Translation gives CASSQDGRPYNEQFF.

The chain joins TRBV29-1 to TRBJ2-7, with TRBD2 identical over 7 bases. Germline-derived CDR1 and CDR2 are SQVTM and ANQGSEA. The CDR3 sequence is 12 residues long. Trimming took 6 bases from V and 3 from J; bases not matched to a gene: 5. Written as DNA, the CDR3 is TGCAGCGTGACCGGGACTAACTACGAGCAGTACTTC. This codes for CSVTGTNYEQYF.